This T cell receptor beta chain was identified in a study of blood T cell repertoires in COVID-19. As for the study in general: PBMCs, B-cell-depleted T cells, or T cells provided the cDNA or gDNA that made up the material.

This clone appeared many times. This CDR3 has 17 amino acids. Germline V gene lookup returns CDR1 LGHNA and CDR2 YNFKEQ. The V gene end was trimmed by 2 bases and the J gene end by 1 base; junction bases not matched to a gene: 7. Generated by immunoSEQ multiplex PCR, the TCRdb table keeps only in-frame clones and is missing some. The data contain some 200,000 clones, approximately 80% of them singletons. The sequencing input was peripheral blood. V usage is TRBV4-2 and J usage is TRBJ2-5, with 10 nucleotides matching TRBD2. This TCR came from a human donor in a cohort sampled during active COVID-19. CDR3 in DNA: TGTGCCAGCAGCCAAACCTTAGCGGGGGGCGGCCAAGAGACCCAGTACTTC. Residues: CASSQTLAGGGQETQYF.